Each of the 20 T cell receptor beta chains below was sequenced from the same sample in a study of CD8 T cells in ankylosing spondylitis (dated by TCRdb to the late 2010s). The full study reports these points: Blood from ankylosing spondylitis patients appeared to be characterized by a TCR beta motif composed of under 10 highly homologous amino acid variants.

Their recognized antigens are unknown. Libraries were constructed by 5' RACE. TCRdb lists the instrument as Illumina HiSeq 2500. TCRdb reworked the public reads: Q25 trimming with fastp, MiXCR clone assembly, productive beta chains retained. Each entry is one CDR3 protein sequence, shown with its most common DNA and genes. The sample table lists a few hundred thousand distinct CDR3 sequences, approximately 8% of them with a count of one. Roughly 15% of the sample comes from the top ten. The sample was blood, either unsorted or a sorted T cell fraction (not recorded which). The source of these receptors is a male donor with ankylosing spondylitis.

The sample holds many counts of this clonotype. The chain recombines TRBV3-1 with TRBJ2-7; D not resolved. Trimming removed 0 bases at V and 4 bases at J, with 4 bases between. CDR1 and CDR2 from the germline V gene are LGHDT and YNNKEL (reference sequence). CDR3 size: 12 residues. The CDR3 here is CASSQDLYEQYF. As DNA, the CDR3 is TGTGCCAGCAGCCAAGACCTATACGAGCAGTACTTC.

The chain uses TRBV7-9 and TRBJ2-5; weak D call: TRBD1 (6 bases). V dropped 7 bases and J dropped 5 bases, with 17 bases sitting between them. Germline CDR1 is SEHNR and CDR2 is FQNEAQ (reference sequence). The CDR3 runs to 14 residues. CDR3 sequence (DNA): TGTGCCAGCAATCTCGACAGGCCGGCTGAGACCCAGTACTTC. Protein product: CASNLDRPAETQYF.

This sequence joins TRBV6-1 and TRBJ2-2; the match to TRBD1 covers 9 bases. Looked up from germline, CDR1 is MNHNS and CDR2 is SASEGT. Trimming took 6 bases from V and 5 from J; bases not matched to a gene: 7. The CDR3 sequence is 15 residues long. CDR3 amino acids: CASSRDRERTGELFF. The CDR3 bases are TGTGCCAGCAGCCGGGACAGGGAAAGAACCGGGGAGCTGTTTTTT.

This clonotype was seen only a few times. The V gene is TRBV27, the J gene TRBJ2-1, with TRBD2 as a possible D gene (6 bases). The germline gives CDR1 MNHEY, CDR2 SMNVEV (reference sequence). The CDR3 length is 15 residues. V dropped 2 bases and J dropped 8 bases, with 16 bases sitting between them. In nucleotides, the CDR3 is TGTGCCAGCAGTTTACAGGACCCATCTAGCGATGAGCAGTTCTTC. Amino acid sequence: CASSLQDPSSDEQFF.

This clonotype was seen a single time. The J gene is TRBJ2-5, the V gene TRBV18; possible D gene TRBD1, 5 bases. CDR1 is KGHSH, CDR2 LQKENI, per germline. Trimming shortened V by 3 bases and J by 2 bases, and 16 bases separated the two germline ends. The CDR3 loop spans 16 amino acids. The CDR3 DNA reads as TGTGCCAGCTCACCCTCAACAGGACCCGGGCAAGAGACCCAGTACTTC. This encodes CASSPSTGPGQETQYF.

The chain couples TRBV25-1 to TRBJ2-3; D possibly corresponds to TRBD2 (6 bases). V gave up 4 bases and J gave up 0 bases, with 8 bases separating them. Germline-derived CDR1 and CDR2 are MGHDK and SYGVNS. The CDR3 sequence is 14 residues long. This chain's CDR3 is CASSGLASTDTQYF. In DNA form, the CDR3 reads TGTGCCAGCAGTGGTCTAGCGAGCACAGATACGCAGTATTTT.

Concerning this clonotype itself: A much larger clone sits a single nucleotide away, making a read error possible. The rearrangement links TRBV27 to TRBJ2-2; D gene ambiguous. The CDR3 covers 12 residues. Trimming cost V 7 bases and J 2 bases, with 5 bases left between them. Germline V gives CDR1 MNHEY, CDR2 SMNVEV (reference sequence). The CDR3 DNA is TGTGCCAGCACCAAAAACACCGGGGAGCTGTTTTTT. Translation: CASTKNTGELFF.

The chain couples TRBV27 to TRBJ1-5, with a weak D call TRBD1 (5 bases). CDR3 length equals 13 residues. The ends were cut back, 6 bases at V and 4 bases at J, with 10 bases in the middle. Germline CDR1 reads MNHEY; CDR2 reads SMNVEV (reference sequence). CDR3 residues: CASRLGRNQPQHF. In nucleotides, the CDR3 is TGTGCCAGCAGATTGGGACGGAATCAGCCCCAGCATTTT.

The chain links TRBV5-1 to TRBJ2-7, with a tentative D call TRBD2 (6 bases). Germline V gene lookup returns CDR1 SGHRS and CDR2 YFSETQ. The CDR3 contains 14 residues. V gave up 1 base and J gave up 5 bases, with 13 bases separating them. The CDR3 DNA sequence: TGCGCCAGCAGCTTGACGGGAGTACTTAACGAGCAGTACTTC. This sequence encodes CASSLTGVLNEQYF. Using reference TRBV5-1 and TRBJ2-7 for the parts outside the CDR3, the full variable domain is KAGVTQTPRYLIKTRGQQVTLSCSPISGHRSVSWYQQTPGQGLQFLFEYFSETQRNKGNFPGRFSGRQFSNSRSEMNVSTLELGDSALYLCASSLTGVLNEQYFGPGTRLTVT.

This clonotype was counted a few times. The chain is built from TRBV15 and TRBJ1-3; the D gene is possibly TRBD1 (6 bases). This CDR3 contains 15 residues. Germline loops: CDR1 LNHNV, CDR2 YYDKDF (reference sequence). V lost 5 bases, J lost 0 bases, and 11 bases lay in between. In nucleotides, the CDR3 is TGTGCCACCAGCCCAGTGACAGGCTCTGGAAACACCATATATTTT. It encodes CATSPVTGSGNTIYF.

This clonotype was seen repeatedly, ten times or more. This chain uses TRBV9 with TRBJ2-2; D tentatively fits TRBD1 or TRBD2 (5 bases each). Germline lookup yields CDR1 SGDLS and CDR2 YYNGEE. Trimming took 2 bases from V and 4 from J, leaving 15 bases between them. This CDR3 region has 16 residues. In nucleotides, the CDR3 is TGTGCCAGCAGCGTGTCTGGGGACCCCTCCACCGGGGAGCTGTTTTTT. Encoded protein: CASSVSGDPSTGELFF.

A few counts support this clonotype. The gene calls are TRBV7-8 and TRBJ2-7; no reliable D call. The V gene lost 2 bases and the J gene lost 3 bases, with 11 bases spanning the gap. Germline V gene lookup returns CDR1 SGHVS and CDR2 FQNEAQ. The CDR3 runs 14 residues. For the CDR3, the DNA is TGTGCCAGCAGCTTAACGGCCACTTTCTACGAGCAGTACTTC. It yields the protein CASSLTATFYEQYF.

This clonotype was detected ten times or more. The rearrangement uses TRBV14 and TRBJ1-2; D is perhaps TRBD1 (6 bases). Germline assignment: CDR1 SGHDN and CDR2 FVKESK. Trimming cost V 2 bases and J 3 bases, with 10 bases left between them. The CDR3 length is 14 residues. In DNA form, the CDR3 reads TGTGCCAGCAGCCAAAGCGGGGGCGACTATGGCTACACCTTC. Translation gives CASSQSGGDYGYTF.

Here the CDR3 reads CASSNSGTPGETQYF. The CDR3 DNA reads TGTGCCAGCAGCAATAGCGGGACGCCGGGAGAGACCCAGTACTTC. The J gene is TRBJ2-5, the V gene TRBV12-3 or TRBV12-4; TRBD2 matches at 8 bases. The CDR3 has 15 amino acids. Trimming at V came to 6 bases and at J to 4 bases, leaving 10 bases not matched to a gene.

The table lists this clonotype with many counts. This chain joins TRBV29-1 and TRBJ2-5; D remains ambiguous. This CDR3 spans 14 amino acids. Germline V CDR1 and CDR2: SQVTM, ANQGSEA. V lost 4 bases, J lost 4 bases, and 16 bases lay in between. CDR3 nucleotide sequence: TGCAGCGTTGGCATCACGTCCGGGCCAGAGACCCAGTACTTC. Translated: CSVGITSGPETQYF.

This clonotype has just a few counts. V and J are TRBV20-1 and TRBJ2-1; possibly TRBD1 for D (6 bases). Trimming shortened V by 4 bases and J by 4 bases, and 14 bases separated the two germline ends. The CDR3 consists of 14 residues. Germline lookup yields CDR1 DFQATT and CDR2 SNEGSKA (reference sequence). CDR3: CSAMVPTGYNEQFF. The CDR3 region has the DNA TGCAGTGCTATGGTCCCCACAGGGTACAATGAGCAGTTCTTC.

CDR3 loop: CASGRRTDSNQPQHF. The DNA of the CDR3 is TGTGCCAGCGGCAGACGGACCGATAGCAATCAGCCCCAGCATTTT. This sequence joins TRBV2 and TRBJ1-5; D not resolved. Germline V gene sequence: CDR1 SNHLY, CDR2 FYNNEI. The germline V and J ends were trimmed by 8 bases and 0 bases, with 14 bases remaining between them. The CDR3 is made up of 15 amino acids.

This clonotype was detected a few times. V usage is TRBV20-1 and J usage is TRBJ1-5; the match to TRBD1 covers 8 bases. The J segment lost 0 bases and the V segment lost 6 bases, leaving 4 bases of the junction unmatched. Looked up from germline, CDR1 is DFQATT and CDR2 is SNEGSKA (reference sequence). The CDR3 has 14 residues. CDR3 region: CSARTGYSNQPQHF. The CDR3 DNA is TGCAGTGCCAGGACAGGGTATAGCAATCAGCCCCAGCATTTT.

The chain has TRBV12-3 or TRBV12-4 and TRBJ1-5, with D hard to call. Trimming removed 6 bases at V and 6 bases at J, with 9 bases between. This CDR3 contains 12 residues. The CDR3 sequence: CASRSGPQPQHF. Written as DNA, the CDR3 is TGTGCCAGCAGGTCCGGTCCTCAGCCCCAGCATTTT.

This clonotype has just a few counts. The chain carries TRBV6-5 and TRBJ2-1; either TRBD1 or TRBD2 may fit D (5 bases each). Trimming pared 2 bases from V and 6 bases from J, leaving 14 bases between. Germline loops: CDR1 MNHEY, CDR2 SVGAGI. CDR3 length: 15 residues. CDR3 sequence reads: CASSYDSGRGNEQFF. The CDR3 DNA sequence: TGTGCCAGCAGTTACGACAGCGGCCGAGGCAATGAGCAGTTCTTC.